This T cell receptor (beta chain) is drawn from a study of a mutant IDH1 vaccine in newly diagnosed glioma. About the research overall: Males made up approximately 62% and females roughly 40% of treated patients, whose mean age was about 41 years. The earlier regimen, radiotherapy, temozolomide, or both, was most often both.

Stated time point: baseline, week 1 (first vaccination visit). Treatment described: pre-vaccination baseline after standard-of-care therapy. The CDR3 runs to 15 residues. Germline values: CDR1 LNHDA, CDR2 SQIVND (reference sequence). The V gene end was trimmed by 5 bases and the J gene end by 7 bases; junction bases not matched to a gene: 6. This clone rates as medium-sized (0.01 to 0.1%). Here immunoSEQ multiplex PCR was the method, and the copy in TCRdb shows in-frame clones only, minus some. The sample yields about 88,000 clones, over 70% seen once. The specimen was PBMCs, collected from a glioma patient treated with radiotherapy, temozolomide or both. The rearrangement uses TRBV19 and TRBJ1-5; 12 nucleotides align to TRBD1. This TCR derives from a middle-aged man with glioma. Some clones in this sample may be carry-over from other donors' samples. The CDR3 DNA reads TGTGCCAGTAGTGTAGGGACAGGGGGCGAGCAGCCCCAGCATTTT. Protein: CASSVGTGGEQPQHF.